This record covers a single T cell receptor (beta chain). Its antigen remains unidentified. TCRdb keeps only in-frame clones here, not all; method: immunoSEQ multiplex PCR. This sample yields roughly 110,000 clones, of which around 93% are seen a single time; less than 5% belongs to the top ten. V was trimmed by 4 bases and J by 0 bases, leaving 10 bases between them. CDR3 size: 15 residues. Germline V gives CDR1 MNHEY, CDR2 SMNVEV (reference sequence). These data are taken from a study of PD-L1 blockade in urothelial cancer. Study-level background: Bladder-origin urothelial cancer in males described about 85% of the roughly 30 patients. Specimens of blood held a median count of roughly 140,000 T cells.

Broader study findings: A below-median TCR clonality in blood before treatment predicted better survival.

Time point defined: peripheral blood 6 weeks after treatment start. Anywhere from 1 to 8 samples came from each patient, spanning pretreatment and on-treatment. The clonotype comes from a man aged 55 to 70 with urothelial cancer. Sequencing was performed on PBMCs, taken around atezolizumab (anti-PD-L1) treatment. The gene calls are TRBV27 and TRBJ1-5; D might be TRBD1 (5 bases). The CDR3 nucleotides are TGTGCCAGCAGTTCCGCGGGGGTTAGCAATCAGCCCCAGCATTTT. This encodes CASSSAGVSNQPQHF.